This T cell receptor (beta chain) was recovered during a study of T cells after yellow fever vaccination. Broader study findings: Contaminating bulk clonotypes could be abundant in FACS-sorted repertoires.

V lost 4 bases and J 1 base, leaving 7 bases between the germline ends. CDR3 length: 13 amino acids. TCRdb analysed the 5' RACE reads with MiXCR anew, one entry per CDR3 protein. The table includes approximately 130,000 distinct CDR3 sequences, over 12% detected once. Many counts were recorded for this clonotype. What it recognizes is unknown. Specimen: CD8+ T cells sorted from PBMCs, collected 5 days after the yellow fever booster vaccination. The rearrangement joins TRBV12-3 or TRBV12-4 to TRBJ2-5; no definite D call. The receptor was isolated from a man younger than 30 who received the YFV17D yellow fever vaccine. The CDR3 sequence: CASSYGPQETQYF. The CDR3 nucleotides read TGTGCCAGCAGTTACGGGCCCCAAGAGACCCAGTACTTC.